This is a list of T cell receptor beta chains from one sample in a study of T cells in tumors after PD-1 blockade. Here immunoSEQ multiplex PCR was the method, and the copy in TCRdb shows in-frame clones only, minus some. The data hold some 60,000 clones, with roughly 75% observed a single time. This specimen was PBMCs, taken before anti-PD-1 treatment. All receptors come from a human donor with basal cell carcinoma. The CDR3 runs from the conserved cysteine through the conserved F or W. The order of the fields is V gene, clone size, CDR3 protein. Only some rows state a clone size, as once, few, many or a class for expanded clones.

V: TRBV6-2/TRBV6-3
size: NA
CDR3: CASSDQGLSNQPQHF

V: TRBV3-1/TRBV3-2
size: NA
CDR3: CASSPGWGTDTQYF

V: TRBV5-1
size: NA
CDR3: CASSIGPISTGENYEQYF

V: TRBV2
size: NA
CDR3: CASSRVPRTTYGYTF

V: TRBV14
size: NA
CDR3: CASSPFEGVQTYEQYF

V: TRBV4-1
size: once
CDR3: CASSQDHVSGYEKLFF

V: TRBV4-1
size: NA
CDR3: CASSQEVATDTQYF

V: TRBV6-1
size: NA
CDR3: CASSEQTGPLVNYGYTF

V: TRBV5-6
size: NA
CDR3: CASSLGQAPYEQYF

V: TRBV5-1
size: NA
CDR3: CASSPTAGANYGYTF

V: TRBV5-1
size: NA
CDR3: CASSGKLAGGLNEQFF

V: TRBV12-3/TRBV12-4
size: once
CDR3: CASSLNRENIQYF

V: TRBV5-1
size: NA
CDR3: CASSSTGDTEAFF

V: TRBV19
size: NA
CDR3: CASTTTGNGEQYF

V: TRBV27
size: NA
CDR3: CASSSSGEKNQPQHF

V: TRBV7-9
size: NA
CDR3: CASSLDGTPAGGYTF

V: TRBV30
size: NA
CDR3: CAWSATSGRETQYF

V: TRBV11-1
size: NA
CDR3: CASSSVDRGSTDTQYF

V: TRBV6-6
size: few
CDR3: CASSYTTGTLEGGYTF

V: TRBV29-1
size: once
CDR3: CSVEDRGLAETEQFF

V: TRBV7-2
size: NA
CDR3: CASRPTSVRTDTQYF

V: TRBV19
size: NA
CDR3: CASSRALTGRSTYEQYF

V: TRBV6-1
size: few
CDR3: CASSEGGGGADTQYF

V: TRBV6-5
size: NA
CDR3: CASKIGSLNTGELFF

V: TRBV13
size: NA
CDR3: CASSMGQGIDEQYF

V: TRBV30
size: few
CDR3: CAWSVVDSTGELFF